A single sample is the source of the 31 T cell receptor beta chains below, sequenced in a study of graft-versus-host responses after intestinal transplantation. The assay was immunoSEQ multiplex PCR, and TCRdb's table has in-frame clones only and misses some. Of 75,000 to 100,000 clones listed, 80% to 95% are singletons. Specimen: PBMCs, collected 450 to 460 days after intestinal transplant. The source is a human patient who received an intestinal transplant, so some T cells may come from the graft donor.

The V and J genes are TRBV9 and TRBJ1-3, with D unclear. Trimming took 3 bases from V and 8 from J, leaving 9 bases between them. The CDR3 has 12 amino acids. CDR1 and CDR2 (germline): SGDLS, YYNGEE. CDR3 protein: CASSGDGDTIYF. CDR3 DNA: TGTGCCAGCAGCGGGGATGGTGACACCATATATTTT.

The rearrangement joins TRBV5-4 to TRBJ2-5, with TRBD1 matching 8 bases. The CDR3 is made up of 13 amino acids. With V trimmed by 5 bases and J by 5 bases, 5 bases remained unmatched. Looked up from germline, CDR1 is SGHNT and CDR2 is YYREEE (reference sequence). For the CDR3, the DNA is TGTGCCAGCAGGGCAGGGGGCGGCGAGACCCAGTACTTC. Translating gives CASRAGGGETQYF. The variable domain in full, completed from reference TRBV5-4 and TRBJ2-5, reads ETGVTQSPTHLIKTRGQQVTLRCSSQSGHNTVSWYQQALGQGPQFIFQYYREEENGRGNFPPRFSGLQFPNYSSELNVNALELDDSALYLCASRAGGGETQYFGPGTRLLVL.

The chain has TRBV10-3 and TRBJ2-1; 8 nucleotides line up with TRBD1. Per germline, CDR1 ENHRY and CDR2 SYGVKD. Trimming at V came to 5 bases and at J to 3 bases, leaving 6 bases not matched to a gene. The CDR3 length is 15 residues. DNA of the CDR3: TGTGCCATCAGTCGACAGGGGTGGGACTACAATGAGCAGTTCTTC. Translation: CAISRQGWDYNEQFF.

V and J are TRBV4-1 and TRBJ1-1; 7 nucleotides agree with TRBD1. The CDR3 covers 14 residues. V lost 3 bases, J lost 7 bases, and 8 bases stayed unmatched. The germline gives CDR1 MGHRA, CDR2 YSYEKL. CDR3 DNA: TGCGCCAGCAGCCACTCAGGGGGGCAGTTTGAAGCTTTCTTT. As protein: CASSHSGGQFEAFF.

The chain has TRBV29-1 and TRBJ1-4; D call uncertain. This CDR3 spans 12 amino acids. V lost 5 bases to trimming and J lost 10 bases, with 14 bases between them. Germline V lookup: CDR1 SQVTM, CDR2 ANQGSEA. The DNA for the CDR3 is TGCAGCGTTAACAGTCCCGCCGGAAAACTGTTTTTT. It translates to CSVNSPAGKLFF.

CDR3: CASSPAGVGNSPLHF. The CDR3 DNA is TGTGCCAGCTCACCTGCAGGGGTGGGAAATTCACCCCTCCACTTT. The chain couples TRBV18 to TRBJ1-6, with D maybe TRBD1 (6 bases). The length of the CDR3 is 15 residues. CDR1 and CDR2 from the germline V gene are KGHSH and LQKENI. V was trimmed by 3 bases and J by 7 bases, leaving 13 bases between them.

V is TRBV7-8 and J is TRBJ1-6; maybe TRBD1 (5 bases). The length of the CDR3 is 17 residues. V was pared by 6 bases and J by 1 base, with 16 bases between. Germline CDR1 reads SGHVS; CDR2 reads FQNEAQ. The CDR3 DNA sequence: TGTGCCAGCAGTCATAAGGGGAGATGGTCCTATAATTCACCCCTCCACTTT. Its protein product is CASSHKGRWSYNSPLHF.

The chain carries TRBV21-1 and TRBJ2-2. TRBV21-1 is annotated as a pseudogene. The CDR3 consists of 15 residues. In DNA form, the CDR3 reads TGTGCCAGCCCCCTGGGGAATTGGATCACCGGGGAGCTGTTTTTT. Translated: CASPLGNWITGELFF.

This sequence joins TRBV4-1 and TRBJ1-4; TRBD1 is a possible D gene (6 bases). Germline values: CDR1 MGHRA, CDR2 YSYEKL. CDR3 length: 14 residues. Trimming left V 1 base short and J 11 bases short, with 14 bases between. The CDR3 loop is CASSQGGQVAKLFF. CDR3 bases: TGCGCCAGCAGCCAAGGGGGGCAGGTCGCCAAACTGTTTTTT.

The chain combines TRBV10-3 with TRBJ2-3, with D maybe TRBD1 (5 bases). The V gene's germline CDR1 is ENHRY and CDR2 SYGVKD. The CDR3 is made up of 16 amino acids. Trimming removed 0 bases from V and 3 bases from J, with 13 bases in between. CDR3 residues: CAISESGPAGTDTQYF. In nucleotides, the CDR3 is TGTGCCATCAGTGAGTCTGGCCCGGCAGGGACAGATACGCAGTATTTT.

This rearrangement joins TRBV7-8 to TRBJ1-2; D remains unclear. Germline CDR1 reads SGHVS; CDR2 reads FQNEAQ. CDR3 length: 14 residues. Between the trimmed V and J ends, which lost 4 bases and 4 bases, there was a span of 13 bases. The CDR3 region is CASSWEWPLYGYTF. The CDR3 bases are TGTGCCAGCAGCTGGGAATGGCCACTCTATGGCTACACCTTC.

V is TRBV9 and J is TRBJ2-2; no definite D call. Germline V gene sequence: CDR1 SGDLS, CDR2 YYNGEE. The CDR3 has 14 residues. V lost 3 bases to trimming and J lost 3 bases, with 9 bases between them. The CDR3 is CASSDSGYTGELFF. The DNA for the CDR3 is TGTGCCAGCAGCGACTCAGGCTACACCGGGGAGCTGTTTTTT.

J is TRBJ2-7 and V is TRBV5-1; 11 bases match TRBD1. The CDR3 loop spans 16 amino acids. Trimming cost V 4 bases and J 7 bases; bases outside gene matches: 13. Germline CDR1 and CDR2: SGHRS and YFSETQ. The CDR3: CASSPRRGQGVREQYF. The CDR3 DNA follows: TGCGCCAGCAGCCCGCGGAGGGGACAGGGGGTGAGGGAGCAGTACTTC.

The chain is built from TRBV6-1 and TRBJ2-7; tentative D call: TRBD1 (6 bases). Germline CDR1 MNHNS, CDR2 SASEGT. This CDR3 region has 13 residues. V shed 4 bases and J shed 4 bases, with 11 bases lying between them. The CDR3 here is CASSAGHQYEQYF. Written as DNA, the CDR3 is TGTGCCAGCAGTGCGGGACACCAGTACGAGCAGTACTTC.

The chain couples TRBV5-8 to TRBJ2-1; TRBD2 matches 9 bases. The ends lost 5 bases at V and 5 bases at J; junction bases unmatched: 14. The CDR3 has 17 amino acids. Germline V CDR1 and CDR2: SGHTS, YDEGEE. This CDR3 is CASSAPRTSGQHNEQFF. CDR3 bases: TGTGCCAGCAGTGCCCCCCGTACTAGCGGGCAACACAATGAGCAGTTCTTC. Supplemented by reference TRBV5-8 and TRBJ2-1, the full variable domain reads EAGVTQSPTHLIKTRGQQATLRCSPISGHTSVYWYQQALGLGLQFLLWYDEGEERNRGNFPPRFSGRQFPNYSSELNVNALELEDSALYLCASSAPRTSGQHNEQFFGPGTRLTVL.

J is TRBJ1-1 and V is TRBV6-5; D unclear. This CDR3 has 13 residues. The germline V gene encodes CDR1 MNHEY and CDR2 SVGAGI. Trimming cost V 5 bases and J 1 base, with 8 bases left between them. The CDR3 here is CASSPRTNTEAFF. In nucleotides, the CDR3 is TGTGCCAGCAGTCCCCGGACGAACACTGAAGCTTTCTTT.

The V and J genes are TRBV11-2 and TRBJ2-1, with TRBD2 matching over 13 bases. With V trimmed by 5 bases and J by 0 bases, 10 bases remained unmatched. This CDR3 has 19 residues. Germline V gives CDR1 SGHAT, CDR2 FQNNGV. The CDR3 sequence: CASSAAGTSGESSYNEQFF. In DNA form, the CDR3 reads TGTGCCAGCAGCGCCGCCGGGACTAGCGGGGAAAGCTCCTACAATGAGCAGTTCTTC.

The V and J genes are TRBV9 and TRBJ2-6; 11 nucleotides match TRBD2. After removal of 3 bases from V and 3 bases from J, the junction contained 11 bases not matched to a gene. CDR3 length equals 19 residues. The germline V gene encodes CDR1 SGDLS and CDR2 YYNGEE. The CDR3 region has the DNA TGTGCCAGCAGCGCCCGTGGGCTAGCGGGGGGAGGTGGGGCCAACGTCCTGACTTTC. Encoded protein: CASSARGLAGGGGANVLTF.

The rearrangement joins TRBV7-3 to TRBJ2-3; possibly TRBD1 for D (6 bases). V was trimmed by 5 bases and J by 4 bases, leaving 16 bases between them. The germline V gene encodes CDR1 SGHTA and CDR2 FQGTGA. The CDR3 totals 15 residues. As DNA, the CDR3 is TGTGCCAGCAGCCTGGGGGCGGGTTTTGCAGATACGCAGTATTTT. Encoded protein: CASSLGAGFADTQYF. Combining the CDR3 with reference TRBV7-3 and TRBJ2-3 gives the whole variable domain GAGVSQTPSNKVTEKGKYVELRCDPISGHTALYWYRQSLGQGPEFLIYFQGTGAADDSGLPNDRFFAVRPEGSVSTLKIQRTERGDSAVYLCASSLGAGFADTQYFGPGTRLTVL.

The gene calls are TRBV7-2 and TRBJ2-3, with D possibly TRBD1 on 5 matching bases. The CDR3 contains 16 residues. Trimming shortened V by 5 bases and J by 2 bases, and 17 bases separated the two germline ends. CDR1 and CDR2 (germline): SGHTA, FQGNSA. The CDR3 reads CASSPSRTSTTDTQYF. DNA for the CDR3: TGTGCCAGCAGCCCGTCCCGGACATCCACCACAGATACGCAGTATTTT.

The chain uses TRBV6-5 and TRBJ2-2; possible D gene TRBD1, 5 bases. CDR3 length equals 14 residues. V lost 6 bases, J lost 6 bases, and 14 bases lay in between. The germline V gene encodes CDR1 MNHEY and CDR2 SVGAGI. CDR3 sequence (DNA): TGTGCCAGCAGATCCGCAGGGAAGGCCGGGGAGCTGTTTTTT. It is translated as CASRSAGKAGELFF.

The gene calls are TRBV29-1 and TRBJ1-1; D is undetermined. Trimming stripped 3 bases from V and 2 bases from J, with 10 bases between. Germline assignment: CDR1 SQVTM and CDR2 ANQGSEA. This CDR3 comprises 13 residues. CDR3 loop: CSVEGSSNTEAFF. CDR3 nucleotides: TGCAGCGTTGAGGGCAGCTCCAACACTGAAGCTTTCTTT.

The chain has TRBV2 and TRBJ2-7, with a tentative D call TRBD2 (6 bases). Germline lookup yields CDR1 SNHLY and CDR2 FYNNEI. CDR3 length: 12 amino acids. Trimming stripped 8 bases from V and 2 bases from J, with 10 bases between. The CDR3 DNA reads TGTGCCAGCTTGCGGGGAGCCTACGAGCAGTACTTC. Amino acid sequence: CASLRGAYEQYF.

The V and J genes are TRBV5-1 and TRBJ2-1, with D possibly being TRBD1 (7 bases). The germline gives CDR1 SGHRS, CDR2 YFSETQ. This CDR3 is 16 amino acids long. V was clipped by 1 base and J by 2 bases, with 13 bases between them. The chain's CDR3 is CASSLTAGGPYNEQFF. CDR3 sequence (DNA): TGCGCCAGCAGCTTGACCGCAGGGGGGCCCTACAATGAGCAGTTCTTC.

V usage is TRBV6-5 and J usage is TRBJ2-1; D not certain. The germline CDR1 and CDR2 sequences are MNHEY and SVGAGI. The ends were cut back, 4 bases at V and 2 bases at J, with 9 bases in the middle. The CDR3 contains 14 residues. The CDR3: CASSSPRTYNEQFF. CDR3 nucleotides: TGTGCCAGCAGTTCTCCCCGAACCTACAATGAGCAGTTCTTC.

The chain carries TRBV5-1 and TRBJ2-1, with TRBD2 identical over 7 bases. CDR3 size: 14 residues. CDR1 and CDR2 (germline): SGHRS, YFSETQ. The trim removed 0 bases at V and 7 bases at J, leaving 4 bases unmatched. CDR3 sequence reads: CASSLGGGVNEQFF. The DNA for the CDR3 is TGCGCCAGCAGCTTGGGCGGGGGAGTTAATGAGCAGTTCTTC.

This clone was observed a few times. The V gene is TRBV9, the J gene TRBJ2-7; possibly TRBD2 for D (7 bases). CDR1 is SGDLS, CDR2 YYNGEE, per germline. CDR3 size: 15 residues. V was clipped by 3 bases and J by 0 bases, with 13 bases between them. The chain's CDR3 is CASSGGGAVSYEQYF. CDR3 sequence (DNA): TGTGCCAGCAGCGGAGGGGGGGCGGTCTCCTACGAGCAGTACTTC.

The chain carries TRBV2 and TRBJ1-3; unclear D gene. The length of the CDR3 is 16 residues. V was cut by 4 bases and J by 1 base, with 14 bases left in between. Germline values: CDR1 SNHLY, CDR2 FYNNEI. The CDR3 coding sequence is TGTGCCAGCAGTGTGACGGGGTTCGGATCTGGAAACACCATATATTTT. Translation gives CASSVTGFGSGNTIYF.

The genes are TRBV4-1 and TRBJ1-2, with D maybe TRBD1 (6 bases). This CDR3 has 15 residues. The V end lost 0 bases, the J end lost 5 bases, and 13 bases lay between the germline ends. Germline V CDR1 and CDR2: MGHRA, YSYEKL. CDR3 coding DNA: TGCGCCAGCAGCCAAGATATATGGACAGAGTATGGCTACACCTTC. Protein sequence: CASSQDIWTEYGYTF.

Only one count was recorded for this clone. The genes are TRBV7-6 and TRBJ1-1, with no clear D. Germline CDR1 SGHVS, CDR2 FNYEAQ. Trimming shortened V by 3 bases and J by 1 base, and 6 bases separated the two germline ends. The CDR3 has 13 residues. The CDR3 coding sequence is TGTGCCAGCAGCTTTGAGTGGAACACTGAAGCTTTCTTT. It yields the protein CASSFEWNTEAFF.

The J gene is TRBJ2-7, the V gene TRBV29-1; D remains unclear. Germline CDR1 SQVTM, CDR2 ANQGSEA. This CDR3 is built from 13 residues. Deletions cut 3 bases from V and 0 bases from J, with 9 bases between. For the CDR3, the DNA is TGCAGCGTTGAGACCGGTAGCTCCTACGAGCAGTACTTC. It is translated as CSVETGSSYEQYF.